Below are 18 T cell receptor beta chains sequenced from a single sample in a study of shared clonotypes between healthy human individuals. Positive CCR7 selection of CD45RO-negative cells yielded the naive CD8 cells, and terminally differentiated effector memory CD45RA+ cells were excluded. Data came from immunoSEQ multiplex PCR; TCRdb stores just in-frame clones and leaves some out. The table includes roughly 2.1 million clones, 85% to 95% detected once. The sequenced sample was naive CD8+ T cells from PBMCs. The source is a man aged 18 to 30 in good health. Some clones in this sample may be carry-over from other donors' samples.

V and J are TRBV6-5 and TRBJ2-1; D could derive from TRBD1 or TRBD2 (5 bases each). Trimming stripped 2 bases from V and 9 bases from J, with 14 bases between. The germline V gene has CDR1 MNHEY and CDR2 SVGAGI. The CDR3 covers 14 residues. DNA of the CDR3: TGTGCCAGCAGTTACACGGAAGGTGGGGGTGAGCAGTTCTTC. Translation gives CASSYTEGGGEQFF.

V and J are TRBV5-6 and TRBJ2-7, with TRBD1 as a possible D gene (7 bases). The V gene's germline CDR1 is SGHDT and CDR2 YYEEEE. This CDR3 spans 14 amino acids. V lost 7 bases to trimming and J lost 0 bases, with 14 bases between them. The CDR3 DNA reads TGTGCCAGCTGCCAGGGGGGAAGCTCCTACGAGCAGTACTTC. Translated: CASCQGGSSYEQYF. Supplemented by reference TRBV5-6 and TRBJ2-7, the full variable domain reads DAGVTQSPTHLIKTRGQQVTLRCSPKSGHDTVSWYQQALGQGPQFIFQYYEEEERQRGNFPDRFSGHQFPNYSSELNVNALLLGDSALYLCASCQGGSSYEQYFGPGTRLTVT.

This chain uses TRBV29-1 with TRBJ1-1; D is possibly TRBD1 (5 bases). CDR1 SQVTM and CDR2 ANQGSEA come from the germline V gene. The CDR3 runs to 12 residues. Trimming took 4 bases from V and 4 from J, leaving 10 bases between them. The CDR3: CSVGQISTEAFF. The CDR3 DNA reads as TGCAGCGTTGGACAGATATCCACTGAAGCTTTCTTT.

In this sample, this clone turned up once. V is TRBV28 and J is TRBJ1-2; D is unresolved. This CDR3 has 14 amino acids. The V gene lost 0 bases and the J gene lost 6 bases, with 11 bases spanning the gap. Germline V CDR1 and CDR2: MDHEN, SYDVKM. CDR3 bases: TGTGCCAGCAGTTTATGGGGCGCAAGGAATGGCTACACCTTC. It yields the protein CASSLWGARNGYTF.

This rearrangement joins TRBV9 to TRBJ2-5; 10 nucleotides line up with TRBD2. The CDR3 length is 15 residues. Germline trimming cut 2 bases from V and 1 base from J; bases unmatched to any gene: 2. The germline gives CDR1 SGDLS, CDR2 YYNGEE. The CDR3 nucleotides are TGTGCCAGCAGCGTGAGCGGGAGGGCCCAAGAGACCCAGTACTTC. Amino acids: CASSVSGRAQETQYF.

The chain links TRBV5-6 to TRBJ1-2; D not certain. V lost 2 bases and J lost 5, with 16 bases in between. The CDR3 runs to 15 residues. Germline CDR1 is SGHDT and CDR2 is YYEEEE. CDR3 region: CASSLDPPFLYGYTF. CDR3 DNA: TGTGCCAGCAGCTTAGACCCCCCTTTCCTATATGGCTACACCTTC.

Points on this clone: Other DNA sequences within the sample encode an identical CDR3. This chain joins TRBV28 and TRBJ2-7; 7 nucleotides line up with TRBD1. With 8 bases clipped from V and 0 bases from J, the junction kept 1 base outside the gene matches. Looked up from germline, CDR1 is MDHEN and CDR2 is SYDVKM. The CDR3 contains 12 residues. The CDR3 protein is CASSGGSYEQYF. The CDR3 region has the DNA TGTGCCAGCTCAGGGGGCTCCTACGAGCAGTACTTC. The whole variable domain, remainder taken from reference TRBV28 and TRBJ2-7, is DVKVTQSSRYLVKRTGEKVFLECVQDMDHENMFWYRQDPGLGLRLIYFSYDVKMKEKGDIPEGYSVSREKKERFSLILESASTNQTSMYLCASSGGSYEQYFGPGTRLTVT.

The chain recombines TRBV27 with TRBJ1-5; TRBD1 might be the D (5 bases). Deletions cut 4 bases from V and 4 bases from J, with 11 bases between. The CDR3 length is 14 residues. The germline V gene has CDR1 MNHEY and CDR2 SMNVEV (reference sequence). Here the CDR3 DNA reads TGTGCCAGCAGTTATTCGGGGACTAATCAGCCCCAGCATTTT. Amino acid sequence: CASSYSGTNQPQHF.

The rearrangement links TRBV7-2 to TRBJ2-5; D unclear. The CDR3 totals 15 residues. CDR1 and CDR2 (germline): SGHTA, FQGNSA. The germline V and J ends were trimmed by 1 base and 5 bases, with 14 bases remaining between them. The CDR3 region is CASSLVHGVLETQYF. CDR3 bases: TGTGCCAGCAGCTTAGTTCACGGAGTCCTGGAGACCCAGTACTTC.

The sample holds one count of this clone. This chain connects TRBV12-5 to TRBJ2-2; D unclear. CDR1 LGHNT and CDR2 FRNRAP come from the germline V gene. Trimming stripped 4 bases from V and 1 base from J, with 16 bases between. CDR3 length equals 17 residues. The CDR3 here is CASGSFLSGENTGELFF. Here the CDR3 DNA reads TGTGCTAGTGGTTCATTTCTCTCAGGCGAGAACACCGGGGAGCTGTTTTTT.

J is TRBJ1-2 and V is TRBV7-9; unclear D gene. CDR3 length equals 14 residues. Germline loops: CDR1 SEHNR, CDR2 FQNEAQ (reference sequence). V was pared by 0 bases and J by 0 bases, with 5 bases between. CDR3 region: CASSLAPPNYGYTF. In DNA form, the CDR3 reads TGTGCCAGCAGCTTAGCACCCCCTAACTATGGCTACACCTTC.

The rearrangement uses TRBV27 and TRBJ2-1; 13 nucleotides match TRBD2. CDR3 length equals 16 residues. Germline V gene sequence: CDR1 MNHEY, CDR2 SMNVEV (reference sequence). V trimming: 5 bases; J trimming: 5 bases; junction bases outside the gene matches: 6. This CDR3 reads CASSQGTSGKNNEQFF. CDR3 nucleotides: TGTGCCAGCAGTCAGGGGACTAGCGGGAAAAACAATGAGCAGTTCTTC.

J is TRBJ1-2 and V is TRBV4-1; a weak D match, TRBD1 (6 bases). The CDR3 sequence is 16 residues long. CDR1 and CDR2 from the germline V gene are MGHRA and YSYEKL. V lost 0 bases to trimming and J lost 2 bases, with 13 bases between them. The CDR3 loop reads CASSQEVGRGNYGYTF. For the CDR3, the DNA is TGCGCCAGCAGCCAAGAGGTGGGCAGGGGCAACTATGGCTACACCTTC.

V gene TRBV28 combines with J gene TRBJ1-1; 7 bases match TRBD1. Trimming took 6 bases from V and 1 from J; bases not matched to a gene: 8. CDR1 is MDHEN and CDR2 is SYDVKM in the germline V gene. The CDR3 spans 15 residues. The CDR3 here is CASRPGGGWNTEAFF. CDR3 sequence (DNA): TGTGCCAGCAGACCAGGGGGAGGATGGAACACTGAAGCTTTCTTT.

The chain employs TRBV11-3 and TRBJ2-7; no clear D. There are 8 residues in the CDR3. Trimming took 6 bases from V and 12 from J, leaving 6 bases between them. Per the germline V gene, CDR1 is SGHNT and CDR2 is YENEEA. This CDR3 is CASSRMYF. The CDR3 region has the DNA TGTGCCAGCAGTAGGATGTACTTC.

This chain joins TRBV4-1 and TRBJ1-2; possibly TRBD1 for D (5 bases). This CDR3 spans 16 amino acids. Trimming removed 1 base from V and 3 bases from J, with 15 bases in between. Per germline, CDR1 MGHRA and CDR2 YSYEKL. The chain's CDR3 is CASSQGQTPSYYGYTF. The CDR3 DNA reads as TGCGCCAGCAGCCAAGGACAGACACCCAGCTACTATGGCTACACCTTC.

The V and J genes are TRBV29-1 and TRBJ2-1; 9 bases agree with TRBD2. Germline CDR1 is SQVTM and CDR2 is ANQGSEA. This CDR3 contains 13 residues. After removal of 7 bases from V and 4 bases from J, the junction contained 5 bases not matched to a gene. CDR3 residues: CSGASGIYNEQFF. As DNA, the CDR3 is TGCAGCGGGGCTAGCGGGATTTACAATGAGCAGTTCTTC.

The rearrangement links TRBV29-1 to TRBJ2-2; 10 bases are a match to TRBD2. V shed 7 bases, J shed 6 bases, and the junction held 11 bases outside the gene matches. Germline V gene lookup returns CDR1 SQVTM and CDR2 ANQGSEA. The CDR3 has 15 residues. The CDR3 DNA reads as TGCAGCGCCAGGGCTAGCGGGAGCGAGGCCGGGGAGCTGTTTTTT. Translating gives CSARASGSEAGELFF.